Reported below is one T cell receptor (beta chain). What it binds is not known. This entry belongs to a study of T cells in localized non-small cell lung cancer. Study-level findings and limits: Across samples, adjacent lung featured a median around 60 of the top 100 tumor clones.

Profiling relied on immunoSEQ multiplex PCR, and the TCRdb table lists in-frame clones only, not all of them. The table lists fewer than 25,000 clones, roughly nine tenths of them singletons, with 2.7% in the top ten. Germline lookup yields CDR1 MDHEN and CDR2 SYDVKM. V lost 7 bases and J 6 bases, leaving 13 bases between the germline ends. The CDR3 runs to 13 residues. This specimen was peripheral blood, taken before any cancer treatment. The receptor was derived from a woman aged 40-75 years with stage I lung adenocarcinoma. This sequence joins TRBV28 and TRBJ2-4; D might be TRBD2 (5 bases). The DNA of the CDR3 is TGTGCCAGCACCGAGGGAAGGAGAAACATTCAGTACTTC. It translates to CASTEGRRNIQYF.